The entry below describes one T cell receptor (beta chain). Its antigen remains undetermined. Base qualities are not recorded, but no much larger clone differs from it by a single base. TCRbeta CDR3 regions were amplified from genomic DNA using the immunoSEQ Assay, a bias-controlled multiplex PCR. Turning to the authors' computational methods: Within the assay, amplification of reference gene primers was used to estimate how many nucleated cells each sample contained. To quantify the absolute abundance of each unique TCRbeta CDR3 rearrangement, sequence reads were collapsed and filtered. For each sample, productive Simpson clonality was calculated by taking the square root of Simpson's diversity index across productive rearrangements. Drawn from immuneACCESS, this table holds only the in-frame rearrangements with V and J called that TCRdb kept. Clones are partly lost; checked studies trace under half to an unresolved V gene and leave the rest unexplained. V and J calls and clone size are given by that table; D and trimming were obtained from the DNA. For this sample the table gives 120,000 or so clones, of which approximately 87% were detected only once. The top ten clones comprise around 3.6% of the sample.

This sample stems from a study of blood T cell repertoires in COVID-19 (TCRdb year 2020). With respect to the entire study: The collaborator samples originated in the United States, Italy and Spain and spanned the acute and convalescent phases of COVID-19. The repertoires were released in a freely available public database intended as a resource for research on the immune response to SARS-CoV-2. Samples came from the ongoing ImmuneRACE study (first 160 participants) plus 1,254 subjects from 6 global collaborators. Where available, HLA class I and class II types were obtained from metadata supplied by the sample provider rather than from assay-based typing. Subjects who had been exposed to COVID-19, were actively infected with it, or had recovered from it provided the deeply sampled blood TCRbeta repertoires that made up the dataset. The material from the prospective study consisted of cDNA or gDNA derived from T cells, B-cell-depleted T cells, or PBMCs. A de-identified subject ID, COVID-19 status, age in years and sex were almost always included in the sample metadata. The paper's findings and limits, for the study overall: The amount of clinical and demographic metadata varied by source and participant and was provided uncurated.

Whole blood was collected in K2EDTA tubes by collaborating institutions according to the institutions' own protocols. For TCRbeta analysis, collaborators shipped samples in one of three forms: frozen whole blood, isolated PBMCs, or DNA extracted from either of those sample types. Input material: peripheral blood. The sequence was collected from a woman in her fifties or sixties with acute or convalescent COVID-19.

The DNA sequence follows: TGCGCCAGCAGTGAGGGCCAGACAACTCTGGCTTTCTTT. Protein translation: CASSEGQTTLAFF. This chain joins TRBV10-1 to TRBJ1-1, with the D gene too uncertain to name. V is reduced by 2 bases and J by 11 bases, leaving a spacing of 15 bases between them. The germline V gene encodes CDR1 WNHNN and CDR2 SYGVQD (reference sequence). The cysteine opens and the phenylalanine closes a CDR3 of 13 amino acids. Just the 39-base CDR3 DNA is kept, in frame starting at base 1.